This TCR beta chain is drawn from a study of monozygotic twins with inflammatory bowel disease. Overall study results and limits: Twins with IBD had fewer clonotypes in common with others than healthy twins, particularly during disease activity.

Germline CDR1 ENHRY, CDR2 SYGVKD. The CDR3 sequence is 14 residues long. RNA in its total form was extracted from whole blood, and T cells were not sorted. After re-calling the 5' RACE reads, TCRdb lists one entry per CDR3 protein, DNA absent. The sample table sets out 350,000 to 550,000 distinct CDR3 sequences. As regards this clonotype: Its antigen is not known.

This TCR came from a human donor with ulcerative colitis or Crohn's disease, or a healthy co-twin of an affected twin (not recorded which). Sequencing used blood. The V and J genes are TRBV10-3 and TRBJ1-4; no DNA is available, so the TRBD1 call from TCRdb remains unchecked. This CDR3 reads CAIKPGQGKEKLFF.